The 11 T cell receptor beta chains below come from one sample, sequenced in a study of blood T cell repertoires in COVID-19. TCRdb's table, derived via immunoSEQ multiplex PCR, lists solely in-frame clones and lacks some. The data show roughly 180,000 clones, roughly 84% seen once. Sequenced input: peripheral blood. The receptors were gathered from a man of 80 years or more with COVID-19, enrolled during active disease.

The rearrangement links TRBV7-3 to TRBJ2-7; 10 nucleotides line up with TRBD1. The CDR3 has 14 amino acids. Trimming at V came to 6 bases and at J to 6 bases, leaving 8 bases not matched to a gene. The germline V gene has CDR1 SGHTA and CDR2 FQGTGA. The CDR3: CASRYTRDRGEQYF. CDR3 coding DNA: TGTGCCAGCAGGTACACCCGGGACAGGGGCGAGCAGTACTTC.

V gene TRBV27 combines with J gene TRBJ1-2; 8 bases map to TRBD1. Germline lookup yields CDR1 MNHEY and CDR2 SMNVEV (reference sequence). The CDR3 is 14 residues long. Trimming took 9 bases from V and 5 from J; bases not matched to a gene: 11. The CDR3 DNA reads TGTGCCAGTCGCCAGTCAGGGGGCAGGTATGGCTACACCTTC. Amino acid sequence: CASRQSGGRYGYTF.

In DNA, the CDR3 is TGTGCCAGCAGCTTAGTTGGTAGCTCCTACAATGAGCAGTTCTTC. It encodes CASSLVGSSYNEQFF. This chain links TRBV7-8 with TRBJ2-1; D not resolved. The germline CDR1 and CDR2 sequences are SGHVS and FQNEAQ. The CDR3 extends over 15 amino acids. Trimming stripped 1 base from V and 0 bases from J, with 7 bases between.

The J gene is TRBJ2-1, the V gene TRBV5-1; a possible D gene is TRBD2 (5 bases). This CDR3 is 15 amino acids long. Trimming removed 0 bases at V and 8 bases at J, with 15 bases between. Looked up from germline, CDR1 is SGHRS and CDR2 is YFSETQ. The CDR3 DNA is TGCGCCAGCAGCTTGGATCCGGGGTATCCCGATGAGCAGTTCTTC. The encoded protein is CASSLDPGYPDEQFF. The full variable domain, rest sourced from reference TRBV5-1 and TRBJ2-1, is KAGVTQTPRYLIKTRGQQVTLSCSPISGHRSVSWYQQTPGQGLQFLFEYFSETQRNKGNFPGRFSGRQFSNSRSEMNVSTLELGDSALYLCASSLDPGYPDEQFFGPGTRLTVL.

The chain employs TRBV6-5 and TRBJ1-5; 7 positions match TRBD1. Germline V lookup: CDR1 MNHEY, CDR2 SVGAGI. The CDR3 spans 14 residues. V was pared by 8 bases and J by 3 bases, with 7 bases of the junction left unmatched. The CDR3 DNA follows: TGTGCCAGCTATACAGGGGCTCACAATCAGCCCCAGCATTTT. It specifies CASYTGAHNQPQHF.

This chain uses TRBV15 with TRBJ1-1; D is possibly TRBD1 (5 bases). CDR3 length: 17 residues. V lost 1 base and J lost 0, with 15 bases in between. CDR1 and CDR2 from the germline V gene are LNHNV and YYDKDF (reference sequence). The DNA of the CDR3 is TGTGCCACCAGCAGAGCGGGGGGAGGGGCCCTGAACACTGAAGCTTTCTTT. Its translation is CATSRAGGGALNTEAFF.

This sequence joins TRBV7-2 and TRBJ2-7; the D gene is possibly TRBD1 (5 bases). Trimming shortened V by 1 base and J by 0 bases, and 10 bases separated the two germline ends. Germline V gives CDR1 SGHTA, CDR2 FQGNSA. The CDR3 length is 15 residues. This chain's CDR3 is CASSLVQGGSYEQYF. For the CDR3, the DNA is TGTGCCAGCAGCTTAGTTCAGGGTGGCTCCTACGAGCAGTACTTC. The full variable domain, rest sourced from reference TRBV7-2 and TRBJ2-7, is GAGVSQSPSNKVTEKGKDVELRCDPISGHTALYWYRQSLGQGLEFLIYFQGNSAPDKSGLPSDRFSAERTGGSVSTLTIQRTQQEDSAVYLCASSLVQGGSYEQYFGPGTRLTVT.

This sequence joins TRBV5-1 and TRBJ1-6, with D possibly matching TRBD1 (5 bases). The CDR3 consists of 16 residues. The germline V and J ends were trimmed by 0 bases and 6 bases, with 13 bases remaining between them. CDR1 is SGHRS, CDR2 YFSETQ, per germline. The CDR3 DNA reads TGCGCCAGCAGCTTGGTCTCCAACGGGGGTAATTCACCCCTCCACTTT. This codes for CASSLVSNGGNSPLHF.

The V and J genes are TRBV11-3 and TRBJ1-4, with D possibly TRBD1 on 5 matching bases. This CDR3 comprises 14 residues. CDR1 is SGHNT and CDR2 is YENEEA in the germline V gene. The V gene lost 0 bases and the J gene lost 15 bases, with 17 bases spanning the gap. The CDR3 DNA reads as TGTGCCAGCAGCTTAGACGGACAACCCGGGGGGGTGTTTTTT. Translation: CASSLDGQPGGVFF.

The CDR3 is CASSQGRGETQYF. CDR3 coding DNA: TGTGCCAGCAGCCAAGGCAGGGGTGAGACCCAGTACTTC. This sequence joins TRBV3-1 (or the pseudogene TRBV3-2) and TRBJ2-5, with D possibly being TRBD1 (6 bases). Trimming shortened V by 1 base and J by 5 bases, and 8 bases separated the two germline ends. This CDR3 spans 13 amino acids. Germline-derived CDR1 and CDR2 are LGHDT and YNNKEL (reference sequence).

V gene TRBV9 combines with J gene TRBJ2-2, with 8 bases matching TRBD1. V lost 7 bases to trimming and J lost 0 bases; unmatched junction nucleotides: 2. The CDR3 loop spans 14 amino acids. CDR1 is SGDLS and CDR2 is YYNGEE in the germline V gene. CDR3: CASGQGPNTGELFF. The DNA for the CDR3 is TGTGCCAGCGGACAGGGCCCGAACACCGGGGAGCTGTTTTTT.